This T cell receptor beta chain appears in the sequencing data of a study of T cell responses to AZD1222 COVID-19 vaccine. Method: immunoSEQ multiplex PCR; TCRdb's copy keeps in-frame clones and lacks some. The table includes about 120,000 clones, about 87% detected once. The CDR3 length is 12 residues. Germline values: CDR1 SQVTM, CDR2 ANQGSEA. J was trimmed by 3 bases and V by 5 bases; bases with no gene match: 3. Notes on the study in general: Scientists sampled the repertoires only once the peak T cell response had passed. Possibly, clonal diversity was underestimated; donors were largely white British and included more females.

With respect to this clone: Its antigen is still unknown.

The sample was peripheral blood, taken on day 0 of AZD1222 vaccination. This TCR was sampled from an adult in good health. The V and J genes are TRBV29-1 and TRBJ2-5; 7 bases fit TRBD2. The CDR3 reads CSVSSGEETQYF. DNA for the CDR3: TGCAGCGTTTCGAGCGGGGAAGAGACCCAGTACTTC.